This T cell receptor (beta chain) was captured in a study of blood T cell repertoires in COVID-19. Using immunoSEQ multiplex PCR, the repertoire was profiled, and TCRdb retains in-frame clones only, with some absent. The sample shows over 75,000 clones, about 91% of them seen only once. The sequencing input was peripheral blood. The source is a human donor with active COVID-19. The donor label of this sample is uncertain.

CDR3 coding DNA: TGTGCCAGCAGTAGCGGGGAGAGAAGGGAGCAGTACTTC. Protein product: CASSSGERREQYF. V and J are TRBV6-5 and TRBJ2-7; the match to TRBD2 covers 7 bases. With 5 bases clipped from V and 7 bases from J, the junction kept 8 bases outside the gene matches. Germline-derived CDR1 and CDR2 are MNHEY and SVGAGI. The CDR3 length is 13 residues.